The TCR beta chain under discussion was sequenced for a study of T-cell reconstitution after alpha-beta-depleted transplantation in children. Preparation of the TCRbeta library was carried out with unique molecular identifiers. MiXCR, run by TCRdb on the PCR reads, gives a single entry per CDR3 protein. The table includes about 580,000 distinct CDR3 sequences, roughly 27% detected once. Germline assignment: CDR1 MNHNS and CDR2 SASEGT. V was clipped by 5 bases and J by 9 bases; unmatched bases: 9. The CDR3 covers 15 residues. This clonotype was sampled from a boy less than two years old with Wiskott-Aldrich syndrome, due to receive a stem cell transplant. The sample consisted of PBMCs, taken before TCRalphabeta/CD19-depleted stem cell transplant. The rearrangement uses TRBV6-1 and TRBJ2-1, with 11 bases that match TRBD2. In nucleotides, the CDR3 is TGTGCCAGCAGTACCCTTGGCCTAGCGGGAGGTGAGCAGTTCTTC. As protein: CASSTLGLAGGEQFF.